A single sample is the source of the 13 T cell receptor beta chains below, sequenced in a study of beta chain features in type 1 diabetes. The study reverse transcribed the entire isolated RNA, so it sequenced expressed TCRB transcripts. The data were produced by immunoSEQ multiplex PCR, yet TCRdb's version contains in-frame clones alone and is incomplete. Seen here are 120,000 to 150,000 clones, about 7% observed once, and the top ten hold 1.1% to 1.5%. Sequences were obtained from central memory CD4+ T cells from blood. The receptors were gathered from a woman between 25 and 40 years old in good health.

This clone was found a few times. This chain links TRBV6-5 with TRBJ2-1, with a weak D call TRBD2 (6 bases). The V and J ends lost 2 bases and 7 bases respectively, with 12 bases between them. The CDR3 length is 14 residues. Germline values: CDR1 MNHEY, CDR2 SVGAGI. Written as DNA, the CDR3 is TGTGCCAGCAGTTACACCTCCGGGACTAATGAGCAGTTCTTC. It encodes CASSYTSGTNEQFF.

This clone was detected only a few times. This chain's CDR3 is CASRPGGGRAKNIQYF. The CDR3 DNA reads TGTGCCAGCCGTCCGGGGGGCGGGAGGGCCAAAAACATTCAGTACTTC. This rearrangement joins TRBV28 to TRBJ2-4; 8 bases agree with TRBD2. Per germline, CDR1 MDHEN and CDR2 SYDVKM. The length of the CDR3 is 16 residues. With V trimmed by 8 bases and J by 1 base, 10 bases remained unmatched.

This clone was seen only a few times. This chain joins TRBV30 and TRBJ2-5; TRBD1 matches 8 bases. The length of the CDR3 is 15 residues. The V gene's germline CDR1 is GTSNPN and CDR2 SVGIG (reference sequence). Trimming at V came to 1 base and at J to 0 bases, leaving 4 bases not matched to a gene. CDR3 sequence (DNA): TGTGCCTGGAGTGGGGGACAGGCACACCAAGAGACCCAGTACTTC. It yields the protein CAWSGGQAHQETQYF. Filled out from reference TRBV30 and TRBJ2-5, the complete variable domain reads SQTIHQWPATLVQPVGSPLSLECTVEGTSNPNLYWYRQAAGRGLQLLFYSVGIGQISSEVPQNLSASRPQDRQFILSSKKLLLSDSGFYLCAWSGGQAHQETQYFGPGTRLLVL.

Only a few counts were recorded for this clone. The V and J genes are TRBV19 and TRBJ2-1; 9 bases agree with TRBD2. J lost 9 bases, V lost 4 bases, and 10 bases had no gene match. This CDR3 has 15 residues. Germline assignment: CDR1 LNHDA and CDR2 SQIVND (reference sequence). In nucleotides, the CDR3 is TGTGCCAGTAGTAGCGGGAGGGCCAAAGAGGTTGAGCAGTTCTTC. This gives the protein CASSSGRAKEVEQFF.

This clone was detected only a few times. The chain employs TRBV28 and TRBJ2-6, with a weak D call TRBD2 (5 bases). This CDR3 spans 16 amino acids. Trimming left V 6 bases short and J 2 bases short, with 14 bases between. Germline V gene sequence: CDR1 MDHEN, CDR2 SYDVKM. The CDR3, as DNA: TGTGCCAGCAGGGGTCCCTTGGGAGCTGGGGCCAACGTCCTGACTTTC. This translates into CASRGPLGAGANVLTF.

This clone has more than one count but fewer than ten. V is TRBV18 and J is TRBJ1-5; 7 bases match TRBD1. J lost 7 bases, V lost 3 bases, and 6 bases had no gene match. This CDR3 region has 14 residues. Germline CDR1 and CDR2: KGHSH and LQKENI. The CDR3 loop reads CASSPLRQGQPQHF. The CDR3 DNA follows: TGTGCCAGCTCACCCTTACGACAGGGACAGCCCCAGCATTTT.

The table lists this clone with a few counts. V usage is TRBV4-3 and J usage is TRBJ1-2; no reliable D call. The CDR3 length is 15 residues. The germline V gene has CDR1 LGHNA and CDR2 YSLEER. V was clipped by 1 base and J by 2 bases, with 11 bases between them. The chain's CDR3 is CASSQVTAGNYGYTF. CDR3 bases: TGCGCCAGCAGCCAAGTCACCGCAGGCAACTATGGCTACACCTTC.

This clone was found many times. The chain couples TRBV29-1 to TRBJ2-3; weak D call: TRBD2 (6 bases). Trimming pared 1 base from V and 4 bases from J, leaving 12 bases between. The CDR3 spans 14 residues. Germline values: CDR1 SQVTM, CDR2 ANQGSEA. DNA for the CDR3: TGCAGCGTTGAAGCGGGAGTCGGCGCAGATACGCAGTATTTT. Amino acids: CSVEAGVGADTQYF.

This clone has a handful of counts. The rearrangement joins TRBV4-1 to TRBJ2-1; D is possibly TRBD1 (6 bases). This CDR3 has 14 residues. V was trimmed by 1 base and J by 8 bases, leaving 12 bases between them. Per the germline V gene, CDR1 is MGHRA and CDR2 is YSYEKL. The CDR3 DNA is TGCGCCAGCAGCCAAGGGGCAGGGGTTGATGAGCAGTTCTTC. It encodes CASSQGAGVDEQFF.

This chain joins TRBV19 and TRBJ2-5, with TRBD2 matching 11 bases. Per the germline V gene, CDR1 is LNHDA and CDR2 is SQIVND (reference sequence). Germline trimming cut 6 bases from V and 4 bases from J; bases unmatched to any gene: 1. CDR3 length: 13 residues. As DNA, the CDR3 is TGTGCCAGTAGCGGACTAGCGGGAGAGACCCAGTACTTC. It translates to CASSGLAGETQYF.

The CDR3: CASSLRSAGAYEKLFF. CDR3 coding DNA: TGTGCCAGCAGCTTACGGTCGGCAGGGGCTTATGAAAAACTGTTTTTT. V gene TRBV7-6 combines with J gene TRBJ1-4; a possible D gene is TRBD1 (6 bases). The CDR3 sequence is 16 residues long. V dropped 2 bases and J dropped 6 bases, with 16 bases sitting between them. Germline CDR1 reads SGHVS; CDR2 reads FNYEAQ.

This clone was detected ten times or more. The chain joins TRBV7-9 to TRBJ2-5, with TRBD2 matching 9 bases. Germline loops: CDR1 SEHNR, CDR2 FQNEAQ (reference sequence). The trim removed 5 bases at V and 4 bases at J, leaving 8 bases unmatched. The CDR3 totals 15 residues. The CDR3 sequence: CASSPTWTSAETQYF. CDR3 sequence (DNA): TGTGCCAGCAGCCCCACGTGGACTAGCGCAGAGACCCAGTACTTC.

This clone turned up a few times. V usage is TRBV6-7 and J usage is TRBJ1-5; TRBD1 is a possible D gene (6 bases). TRBV6-7 is an ORF; its function is uncertain. The ends were cut back, 9 bases at V and 0 bases at J, with 12 bases in the middle. The CDR3 is made up of 14 amino acids. The CDR3 protein is CARPGTTSNQPQHF. CDR3 nucleotide sequence: TGTGCCAGACCCGGGACAACTAGCAATCAGCCCCAGCATTTT.